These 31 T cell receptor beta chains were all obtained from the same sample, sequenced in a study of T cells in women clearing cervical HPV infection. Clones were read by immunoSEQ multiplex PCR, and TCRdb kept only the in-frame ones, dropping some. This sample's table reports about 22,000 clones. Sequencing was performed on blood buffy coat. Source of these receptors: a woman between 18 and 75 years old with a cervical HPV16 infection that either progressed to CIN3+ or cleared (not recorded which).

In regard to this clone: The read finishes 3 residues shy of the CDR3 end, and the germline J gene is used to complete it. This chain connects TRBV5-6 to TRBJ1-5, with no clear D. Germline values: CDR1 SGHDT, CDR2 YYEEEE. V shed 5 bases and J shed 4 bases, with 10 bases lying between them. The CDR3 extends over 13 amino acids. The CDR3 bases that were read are TGTGCCAGCAGTCAAAACAGAAATCAGCCC. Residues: CASSQNRNQP. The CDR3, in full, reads CASSQNRNQPQHF. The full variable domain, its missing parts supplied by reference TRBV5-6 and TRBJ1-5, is DAGVTQSPTHLIKTRGQQVTLRCSPKSGHDTVSWYQQALGQGPQFIFQYYEEEERQRGNFPDRFSGHQFPNYSSELNVNALLLGDSALYLCASSQNRNQPQHFGDGTRLSIL.

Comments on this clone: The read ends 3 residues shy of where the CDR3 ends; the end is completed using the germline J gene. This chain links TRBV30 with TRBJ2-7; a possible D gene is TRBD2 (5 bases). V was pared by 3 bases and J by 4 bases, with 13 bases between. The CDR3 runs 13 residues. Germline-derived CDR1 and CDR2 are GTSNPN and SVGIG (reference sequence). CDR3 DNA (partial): TGTGCCTGGAGAGGCGACTATTCATACGAG. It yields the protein CAWRGDYSYE. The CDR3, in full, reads CAWRGDYSYEQYF.

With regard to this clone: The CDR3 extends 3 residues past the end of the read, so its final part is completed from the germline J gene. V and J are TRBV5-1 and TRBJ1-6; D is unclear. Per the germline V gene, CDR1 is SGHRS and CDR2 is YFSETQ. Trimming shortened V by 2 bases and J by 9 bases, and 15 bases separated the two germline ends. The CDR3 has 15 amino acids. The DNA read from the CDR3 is TGCGCCAGCAGCTTTGCGTTCGGGGATTCTTCACCC. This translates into CASSFAFGDSSP. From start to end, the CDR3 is CASSFAFGDSSPLHF.

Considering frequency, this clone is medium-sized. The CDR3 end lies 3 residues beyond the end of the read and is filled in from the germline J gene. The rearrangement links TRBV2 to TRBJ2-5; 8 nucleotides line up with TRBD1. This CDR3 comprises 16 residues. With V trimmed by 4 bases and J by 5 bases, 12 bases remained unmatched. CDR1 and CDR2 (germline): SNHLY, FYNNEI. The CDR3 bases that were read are TGTGCCAGCAGTGGACCGAGACAGGGGTGGCGGGAGACC. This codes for CASSGPRQGWRET. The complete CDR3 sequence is CASSGPRQGWRETQYF.

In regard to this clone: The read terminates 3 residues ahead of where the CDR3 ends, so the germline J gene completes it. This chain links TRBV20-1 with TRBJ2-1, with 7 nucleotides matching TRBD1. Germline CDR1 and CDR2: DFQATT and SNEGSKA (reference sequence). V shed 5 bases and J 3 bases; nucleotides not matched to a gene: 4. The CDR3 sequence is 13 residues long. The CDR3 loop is CSARDSRYNEQFF. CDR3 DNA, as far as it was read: TGCAGTGCTCGGGACAGCCGCTACAATGAG.

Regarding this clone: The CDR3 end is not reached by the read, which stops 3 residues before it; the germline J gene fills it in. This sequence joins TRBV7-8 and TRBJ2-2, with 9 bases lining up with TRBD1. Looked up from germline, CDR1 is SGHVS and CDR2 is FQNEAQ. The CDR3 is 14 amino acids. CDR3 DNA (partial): TGTGCCAGCAGCGCGCGGGACAGGGTTGAAAAG. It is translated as CASSARDRVEK. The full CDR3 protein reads CASSARDRVEKLFF.

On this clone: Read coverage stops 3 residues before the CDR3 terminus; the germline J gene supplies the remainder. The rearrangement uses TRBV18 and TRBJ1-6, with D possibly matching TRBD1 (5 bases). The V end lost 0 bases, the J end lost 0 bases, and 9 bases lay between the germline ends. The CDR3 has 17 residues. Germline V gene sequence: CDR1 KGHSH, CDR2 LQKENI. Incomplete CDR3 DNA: TGTGCCAGCTCACCACCGGGGGGAAGCTCCTATAATTCACCC. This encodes CASSPPGGSSYNSP. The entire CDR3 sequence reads CASSPPGGSSYNSPLHF. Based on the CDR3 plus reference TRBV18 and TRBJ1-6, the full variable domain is NAGVMQNPRHLVRRRGQEARLRCSPMKGHSHVYWYRQLPEEGLKFMVYLQKENIIDESGMPKERFSAEFPKEGPSILRIQQVVRGDSAAYFCASSPPGGSSYNSPLHFGNGTRLTVT.

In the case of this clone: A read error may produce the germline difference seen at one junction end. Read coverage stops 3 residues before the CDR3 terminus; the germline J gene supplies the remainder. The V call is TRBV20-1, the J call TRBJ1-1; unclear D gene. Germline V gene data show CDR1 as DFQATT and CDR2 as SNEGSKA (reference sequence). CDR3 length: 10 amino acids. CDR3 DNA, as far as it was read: TGCAGTGCTAGGCACACGGAA. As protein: CSARHTE. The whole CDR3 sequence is CSARHTEAFF.

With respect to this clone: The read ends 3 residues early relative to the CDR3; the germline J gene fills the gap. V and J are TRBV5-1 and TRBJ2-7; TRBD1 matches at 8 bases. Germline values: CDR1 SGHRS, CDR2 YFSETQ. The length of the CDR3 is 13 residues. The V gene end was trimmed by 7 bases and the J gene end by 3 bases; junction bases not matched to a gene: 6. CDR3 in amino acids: CASGSTGVYEQYF. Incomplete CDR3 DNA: TGCGCCAGCGGGTCGACAGGGGTCTACGAG.

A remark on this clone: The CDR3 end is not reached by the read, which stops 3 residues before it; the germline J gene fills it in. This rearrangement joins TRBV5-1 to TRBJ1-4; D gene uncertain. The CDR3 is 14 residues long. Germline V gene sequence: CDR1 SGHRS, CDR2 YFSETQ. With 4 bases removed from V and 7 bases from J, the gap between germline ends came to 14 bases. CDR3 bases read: TGCGCCAGCAGCGTTAGTAGTTTTCGTGAAAAA. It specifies CASSVSSFREK. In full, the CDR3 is CASSVSSFREKLFF.

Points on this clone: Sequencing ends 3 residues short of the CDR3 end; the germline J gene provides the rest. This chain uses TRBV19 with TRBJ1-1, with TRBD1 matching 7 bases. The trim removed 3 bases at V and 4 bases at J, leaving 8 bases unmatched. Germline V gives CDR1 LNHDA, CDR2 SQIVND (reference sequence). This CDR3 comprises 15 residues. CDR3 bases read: TGTGCCAGTAGTATCGAATCGACAGGGCTCACTGAA. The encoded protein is CASSIESTGLTE. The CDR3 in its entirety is CASSIESTGLTEAFF.

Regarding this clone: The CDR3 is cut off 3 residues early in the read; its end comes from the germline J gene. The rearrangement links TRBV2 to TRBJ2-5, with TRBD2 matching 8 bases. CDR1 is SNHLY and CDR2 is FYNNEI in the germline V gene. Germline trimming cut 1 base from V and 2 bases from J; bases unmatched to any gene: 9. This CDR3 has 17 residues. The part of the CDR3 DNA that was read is TGTGCCAGCAGTGAAGGGATGCCTACTAGCGGACAAGAGACC. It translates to CASSEGMPTSGQET. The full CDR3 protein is CASSEGMPTSGQETQYF.

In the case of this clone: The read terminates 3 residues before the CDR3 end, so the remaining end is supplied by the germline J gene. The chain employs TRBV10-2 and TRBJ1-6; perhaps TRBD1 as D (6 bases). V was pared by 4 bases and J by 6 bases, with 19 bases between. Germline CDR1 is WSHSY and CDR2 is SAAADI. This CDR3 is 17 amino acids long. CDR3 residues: CASSVTRGGASNSPLHF. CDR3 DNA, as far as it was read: TGCGCCAGCAGTGTTACGAGGGGGGGCGCGAGTAATTCACCC.

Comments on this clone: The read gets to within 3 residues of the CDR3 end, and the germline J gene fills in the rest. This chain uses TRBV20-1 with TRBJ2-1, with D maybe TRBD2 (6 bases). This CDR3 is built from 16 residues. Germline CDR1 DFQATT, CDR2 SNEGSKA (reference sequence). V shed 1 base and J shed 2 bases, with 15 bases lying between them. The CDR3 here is CSARVPSRTTYNEQFF. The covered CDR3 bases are TGCAGTGCTAGAGTTCCAAGTCGGACTACCTACAATGAG.

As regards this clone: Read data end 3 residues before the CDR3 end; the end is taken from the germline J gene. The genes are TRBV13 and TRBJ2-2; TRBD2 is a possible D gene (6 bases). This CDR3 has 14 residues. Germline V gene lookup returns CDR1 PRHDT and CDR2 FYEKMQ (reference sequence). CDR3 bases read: TGTGCCAGCAGCTCAGAGATACGGGGGTCACCG. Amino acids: CASSSEIRGSP. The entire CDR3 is CASSSEIRGSPLFF.

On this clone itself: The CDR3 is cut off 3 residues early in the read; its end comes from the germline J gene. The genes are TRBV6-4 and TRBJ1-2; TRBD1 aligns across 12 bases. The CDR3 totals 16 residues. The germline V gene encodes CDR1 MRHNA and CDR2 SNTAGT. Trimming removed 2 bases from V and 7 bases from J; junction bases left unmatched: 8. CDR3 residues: CASSDEPGQGAGGYTF. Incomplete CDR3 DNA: TGTGCCAGCAGTGACGAACCGGGACAGGGGGCCGGTGGC.

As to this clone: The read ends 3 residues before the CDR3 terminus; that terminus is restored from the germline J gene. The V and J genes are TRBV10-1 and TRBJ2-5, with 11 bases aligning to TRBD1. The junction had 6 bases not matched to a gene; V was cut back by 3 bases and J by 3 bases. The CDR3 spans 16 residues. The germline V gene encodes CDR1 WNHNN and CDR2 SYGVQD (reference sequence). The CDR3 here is CASSDRGQGAEETQYF. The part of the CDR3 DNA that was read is TGCGCCAGCAGTGATCGTGGACAGGGGGCTGAAGAGACC.

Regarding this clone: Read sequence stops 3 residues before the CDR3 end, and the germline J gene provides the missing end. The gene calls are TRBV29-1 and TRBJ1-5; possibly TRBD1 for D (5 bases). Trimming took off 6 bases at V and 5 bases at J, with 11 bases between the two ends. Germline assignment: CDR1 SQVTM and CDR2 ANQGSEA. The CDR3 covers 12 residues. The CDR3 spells CSVAGLDQPQHF. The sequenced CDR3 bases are TGCAGCGTGGCAGGGTTGGATCAGCCC.

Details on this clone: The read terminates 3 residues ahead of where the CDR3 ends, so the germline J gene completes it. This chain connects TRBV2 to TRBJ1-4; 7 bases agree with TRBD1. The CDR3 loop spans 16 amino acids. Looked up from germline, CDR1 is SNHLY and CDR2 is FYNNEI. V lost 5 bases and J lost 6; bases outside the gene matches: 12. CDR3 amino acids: CASSKSPGQLDEKLFF. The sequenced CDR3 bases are TGTGCCAGCAGTAAAAGCCCGGGACAGCTAGATGAAAAA. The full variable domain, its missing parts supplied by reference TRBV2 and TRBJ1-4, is EPEVTQTPSHQVTQMGQEVILRCVPISNHLYFYWYRQILGQKVEFLVSFYNNEISEKSEIFDDQFSVERPDGSNFTLKIRSTKLEDSAMYFCASSKSPGQLDEKLFFGSGTQLSVL.

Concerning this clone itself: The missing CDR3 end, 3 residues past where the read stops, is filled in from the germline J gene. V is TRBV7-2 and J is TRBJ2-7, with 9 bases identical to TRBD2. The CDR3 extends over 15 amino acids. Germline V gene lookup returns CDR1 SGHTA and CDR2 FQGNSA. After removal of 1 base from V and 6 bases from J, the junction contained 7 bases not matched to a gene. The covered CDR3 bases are TGTGCCAGCAGCTTAGGAGGCGGGAGGGCCGGCGAG. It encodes CASSLGGGRAGE. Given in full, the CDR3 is CASSLGGGRAGEQYF.

Partial CDR3 DNA: TGCGCCAGCAGCCAAGTAAAACAGGGATTTAACACTGAA. Amino acid sequence: CASSQVKQGFNTE. In full, the CDR3 reads CASSQVKQGFNTEAFF. V is TRBV4-1 and J is TRBJ1-1; tentatively, D is TRBD1 (6 bases). Read coverage stops 3 residues before the CDR3 terminus; the germline J gene supplies the remainder. Trimming left V 1 base short and J 2 bases short, with 14 bases between. The CDR3 runs to 16 residues. In germline, CDR1 is MGHRA, CDR2 YSYEKL.

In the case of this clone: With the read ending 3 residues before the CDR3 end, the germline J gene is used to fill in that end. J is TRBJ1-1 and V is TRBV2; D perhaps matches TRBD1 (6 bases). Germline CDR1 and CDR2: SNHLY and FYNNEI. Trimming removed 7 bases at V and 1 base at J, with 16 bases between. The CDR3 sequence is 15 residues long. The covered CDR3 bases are TGTGCCAGCATCTTTAACCCGGGACAGAACACTGAA. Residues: CASIFNPGQNTE. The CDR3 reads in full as CASIFNPGQNTEAFF.

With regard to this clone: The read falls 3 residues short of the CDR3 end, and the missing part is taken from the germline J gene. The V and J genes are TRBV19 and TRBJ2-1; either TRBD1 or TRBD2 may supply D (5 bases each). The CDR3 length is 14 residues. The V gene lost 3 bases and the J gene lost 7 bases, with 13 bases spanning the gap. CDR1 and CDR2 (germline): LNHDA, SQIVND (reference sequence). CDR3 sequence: CASSIVQEGNEQFF. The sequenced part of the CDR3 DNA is TGTGCCAGTAGTATCGTACAAGAGGGGAATGAG.

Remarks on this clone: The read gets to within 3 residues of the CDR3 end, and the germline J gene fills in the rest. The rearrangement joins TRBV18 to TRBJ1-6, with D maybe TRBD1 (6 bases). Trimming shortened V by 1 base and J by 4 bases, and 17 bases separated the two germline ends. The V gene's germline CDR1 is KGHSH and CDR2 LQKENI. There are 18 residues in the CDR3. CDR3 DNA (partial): TGTGCCAGCTCACCACTTCCGTCGCAGGGGTTTTATAATTCACCC. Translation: CASSPLPSQGFYNSP. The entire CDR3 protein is CASSPLPSQGFYNSPLHF.

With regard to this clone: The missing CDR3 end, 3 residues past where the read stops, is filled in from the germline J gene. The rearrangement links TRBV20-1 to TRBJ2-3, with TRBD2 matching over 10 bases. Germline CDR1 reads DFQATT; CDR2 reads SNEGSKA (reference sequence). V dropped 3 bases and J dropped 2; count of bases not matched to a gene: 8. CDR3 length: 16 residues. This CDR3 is CSASTWTSGVTDTQYF. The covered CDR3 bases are TGCAGTGCTAGTACATGGACTAGCGGAGTCACAGATACG.

The CDR3 here is CASSSQNNSPLFF. The part of the CDR3 DNA that was read is TGTGCCAGCAGCTCCCAGAATAATTCACCA. The genes are TRBV7-2 and TRBJ1-4; D ambiguous. Read data end 3 residues before the CDR3 end; the end is taken from the germline J gene. The germline V gene has CDR1 SGHTA and CDR2 FQGNSA. This CDR3 has 13 amino acids.

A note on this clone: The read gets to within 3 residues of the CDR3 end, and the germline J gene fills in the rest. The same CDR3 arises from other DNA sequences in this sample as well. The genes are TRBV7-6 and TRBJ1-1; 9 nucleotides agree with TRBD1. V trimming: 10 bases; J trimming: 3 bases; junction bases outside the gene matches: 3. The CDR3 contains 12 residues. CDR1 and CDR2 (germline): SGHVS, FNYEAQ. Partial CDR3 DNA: TGTGCCATACAGGGGGCGCACACTGAA. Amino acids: CAIQGAHTE. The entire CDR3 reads CAIQGAHTEAFF. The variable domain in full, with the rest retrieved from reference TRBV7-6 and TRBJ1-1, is GAGVSQSPRYKVTKRGQDVALRCDPISGHVSLYWYRQALGQGPEFLTYFNYEAQQDKSGLPNDRFSAERPEGSISTLTIQRTEQRDSAMYRCAIQGAHTEAFFGQGTRLTVV.

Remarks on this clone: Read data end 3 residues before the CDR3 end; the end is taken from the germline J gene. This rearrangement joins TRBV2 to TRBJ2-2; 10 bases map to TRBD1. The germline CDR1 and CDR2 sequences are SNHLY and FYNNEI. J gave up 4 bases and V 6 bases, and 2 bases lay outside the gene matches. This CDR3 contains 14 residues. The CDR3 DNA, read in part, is TGTGCCAGCAGCCGGACAGGGGGCACCGGGGAG. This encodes CASSRTGGTGE. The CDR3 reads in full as CASSRTGGTGELFF.

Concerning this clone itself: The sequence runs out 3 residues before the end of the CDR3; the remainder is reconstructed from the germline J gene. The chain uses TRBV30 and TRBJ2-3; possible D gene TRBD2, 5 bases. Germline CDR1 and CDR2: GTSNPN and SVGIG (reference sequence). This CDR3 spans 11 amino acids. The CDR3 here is CAWSVGETQYF. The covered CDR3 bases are TGTGCCTGGAGTGTCGGGGAGACG.

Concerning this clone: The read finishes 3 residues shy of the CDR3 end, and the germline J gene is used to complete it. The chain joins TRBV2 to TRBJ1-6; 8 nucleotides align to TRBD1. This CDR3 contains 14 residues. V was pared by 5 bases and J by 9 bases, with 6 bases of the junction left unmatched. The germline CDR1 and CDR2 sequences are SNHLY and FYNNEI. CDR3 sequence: CASSLQGGTSPLHF. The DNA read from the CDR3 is TGTGCCAGCAGTTTACAGGGGGGCACTTCACCC.

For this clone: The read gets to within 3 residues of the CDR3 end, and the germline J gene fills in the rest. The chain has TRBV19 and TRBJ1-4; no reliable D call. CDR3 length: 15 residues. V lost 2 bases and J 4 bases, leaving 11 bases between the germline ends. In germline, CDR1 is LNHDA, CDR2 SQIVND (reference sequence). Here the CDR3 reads CASSIMTSSNEKLFF. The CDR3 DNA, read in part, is TGTGCCAGTAGTATAATGACATCGAGTAATGAAAAA.